This T cell receptor (beta chain) came from a study of a mutant IDH1 vaccine in newly diagnosed glioma. The time point here: week 23, last vaccination. The vaccine gave 300 ug of a 20-mer mutant IDH1 peptide subcutaneously per dose. In the case of this clone: Antigen: not known.

V lost 2 bases to trimming and J lost 5 bases, with 12 bases between them. This CDR3 spans 14 amino acids. Germline values: CDR1 MNHNS, CDR2 SASEGT. Here immunoSEQ multiplex PCR was the method, and the copy in TCRdb shows in-frame clones only, minus some. This table holds 52,000 or so clones, about 81% found once. The TCR sequence derives from a middle-aged woman with glioma. Some clones in this sample may be carry-over from other donors' samples. The chain links TRBV6-1 to TRBJ1-2, with D hard to call. Sequencing was performed on PBMCs, taken from a glioma patient whose treatment included an IDH1 peptide vaccine. CDR3 in amino acids: CASSETINPYGYTF. Here the CDR3 DNA reads TGTGCCAGCAGTGAAACGATCAATCCTTATGGCTACACCTTC.